This TCR beta chain comes out of a study of vaccination and CD4 T cells after COVID-19. There are a few counts of this clonotype. Its antigen is still unknown. The treatment: roughly 10-day PBMC culture with coronavirus spike peptide pools or control peptides (ViraFEST assay). The positive PCR dates, which preceded the US Alpha, Beta and Delta variants, fell between March and December 2020. This CDR3 is 15 amino acids long. Looked up from germline, CDR1 is MNHNS and CDR2 is SASEGT. V lost 6 bases, J lost 4 bases, and 18 bases lay in between. Oncomine TCR Beta short-read sequencing was applied to DNA from cultured CD4+ T cells. Researchers extracted genomic DNA from CD4+ T cells that had been cultured. TCRdb reanalysed the PCR reads using MiXCR and keeps one entry per CDR3 protein. The data show about 11,000 distinct CDR3 sequences, around 47% seen once.

The chain combines TRBV6-1 with TRBJ1-1, with D hard to call. The TCR originated in a human donor who had recovered from COVID-19. Sequenced input: CD4+ T cells from blood, cultured in vitro. CDR3 residues: CASRPVTVYGTEAFF. CDR3 DNA: TGTGCCAGCAGACCGGTTACAGTGTATGGCACTGAAGCTTTCTTT.